Listed below are T cell receptor beta chains from one sample, sequenced in a study of shared clonotypes between healthy human individuals. Here immunoSEQ multiplex PCR was the method, and the copy in TCRdb shows in-frame clones only, minus some. The sample includes approximately 530,000 clones, 90% to 97% seen only once; the top ten take approximately 0.062%. Sequencing was done on a sample of naive CD4+ T cells sorted from blood. Receptors originate from a woman in her twenties or thirties in good health. Each CDR3 is given with its conserved first and last residue. A D gene is named only where the DNA matches it firmly. Only part of the rows carry a size: once, few, many, or a class if the clone is expanded.

CDR3nt: TGTGCTAGCAGGGGCGGAACCTACGAGCAGTACTTC
CDR3aa: CASRGGTYEQYF
v_gene: TRBV2
d_gene: -
abundance: -
j_gene: TRBJ2-7

CDR3nt: TGTGCCAGCTCGACAGTGAACACTGAAGCTTTCTTT
CDR3aa: CASSTVNTEAFF
v_gene: TRBV18
d_gene: -
abundance: -
j_gene: TRBJ1-1

CDR3nt: TGTGCCAGCAGCCAGGGGACTACTAGGTACGAGCAGTACTTC
CDR3aa: CASSQGTTRYEQYF
v_gene: TRBV5-4
d_gene: -
abundance: -
j_gene: TRBJ2-7

CDR3nt: TGTGCCTGGAGTAGACAGGCGTCCTATGGCTACACCTTC
CDR3aa: CAWSRQASYGYTF
v_gene: TRBV30
d_gene: -
abundance: few
j_gene: TRBJ1-2

CDR3nt: TGTGCCAGCTCACCTACAGGGGAGAGCACTGAAGCTTTCTTT
CDR3aa: CASSPTGESTEAFF
v_gene: TRBV18
d_gene: TRBD1
abundance: -
j_gene: TRBJ1-1

CDR3nt: TGTGCCAGCAGCTTGCGACAGGGGGCAAAACAGCCCCAGCATTTT
CDR3aa: CASSLRQGAKQPQHF
v_gene: TRBV7-2
d_gene: TRBD1
abundance: -
j_gene: TRBJ1-5

CDR3nt: TGTGCCAGCAGCTTAGCCCAACAGGGGTTCGATACGCAGTATTTT
CDR3aa: CASSLAQQGFDTQYF
v_gene: TRBV7-6
d_gene: TRBD1
abundance: -
j_gene: TRBJ2-3

CDR3nt: TGCGCCAGCAGCCAGGTTCCGGGACTAGCGGGATACAATGAGCAGTTCTTC
CDR3aa: CASSQVPGLAGYNEQFF
v_gene: TRBV4-1
d_gene: TRBD2
abundance: -
j_gene: TRBJ2-1

CDR3nt: TGTGCCAGTAGTATAGGTGGCCGGATCTATGGCTACACCTTC
CDR3aa: CASSIGGRIYGYTF
v_gene: TRBV19
d_gene: -
abundance: -
j_gene: TRBJ1-2

CDR3nt: TGTGCCAGCACCCAAGGGGGGGCCAATTCACCCCTCCACTTT
CDR3aa: CASTQGGANSPLHF
v_gene: TRBV28
d_gene: -
abundance: -
j_gene: TRBJ1-6

CDR3nt: TGTGCCAGCATAGAGGGGGGGGCCCACTACGAGCAGTACTTC
CDR3aa: CASIEGGAHYEQYF
v_gene: TRBV28
d_gene: -
abundance: -
j_gene: TRBJ2-7

CDR3nt: TGTGCCAGCAGTGGGGACGGAGTCTACGAGCAGTACTTC
CDR3aa: CASSGDGVYEQYF
v_gene: TRBV2
d_gene: -
abundance: -
j_gene: TRBJ2-7

CDR3nt: TGTGCCAGCAGTAAGGGAGCAAAAGTAAACTATGGCTACACCTTC
CDR3aa: CASSKGAKVNYGYTF
v_gene: TRBV28
d_gene: -
abundance: -
j_gene: TRBJ1-2

CDR3nt: TGCAGCGTTGTGGGTTATAATGAAAAACTGTTTTTT
CDR3aa: CSVVGYNEKLFF
v_gene: TRBV29-1
d_gene: -
abundance: few
j_gene: TRBJ1-4

CDR3nt: TGTGCCAGCACCCCCAACCCGGGACTAGCGGGATCAGATACGCAGTATTTT
CDR3aa: CASTPNPGLAGSDTQYF
v_gene: TRBV7-2
d_gene: TRBD2
abundance: -
j_gene: TRBJ2-3

CDR3nt: TGTGCCAGCAGCTACGGGACTAGCGGGAGCACAGATACGCAGTATTTT
CDR3aa: CASSYGTSGSTDTQYF
v_gene: TRBV7-7
d_gene: TRBD2
abundance: few
j_gene: TRBJ2-3

CDR3nt: TGCGCCAGCAGCTTGGTTCGCGGAGCCTACGAGCAGTACTTC
CDR3aa: CASSLVRGAYEQYF
v_gene: TRBV5-1
d_gene: -
abundance: -
j_gene: TRBJ2-7

CDR3nt: TGTGCCAGCTCACCCGCCCTCGGTCCAGGTACGCAGTATTTT
CDR3aa: CASSPALGPGTQYF
v_gene: TRBV18
d_gene: -
abundance: -
j_gene: TRBJ2-3

CDR3nt: TGTGCCAGTAGGGGGTCGGGGGAGCTGTTTTTT
CDR3aa: CASRGSGELFF
v_gene: TRBV19
d_gene: -
abundance: once
j_gene: TRBJ2-2

CDR3nt: TGTGCCAGCAGTCGTGGCCAGTTAAGGAATGAGCAGTTCTTC
CDR3aa: CASSRGQLRNEQFF
v_gene: TRBV6-5
d_gene: -
abundance: -
j_gene: TRBJ2-1

CDR3nt: TGTGCCAGCAGTAGGGGGACTAGAAACTACGAGCAGTACTTC
CDR3aa: CASSRGTRNYEQYF
v_gene: TRBV6-6
d_gene: TRBD2
abundance: -
j_gene: TRBJ2-7

CDR3nt: TGTGCCAGCAGTTTATCTCGGGGTGATGAGCAGTTCTTC
CDR3aa: CASSLSRGDEQFF
v_gene: TRBV27
d_gene: -
abundance: -
j_gene: TRBJ2-1

CDR3nt: TGTGCCAGCAGCTTTAAGTACGAGCAGTACTTC
CDR3aa: CASSFKYEQYF
v_gene: TRBV5-5
d_gene: -
abundance: -
j_gene: TRBJ2-7

CDR3nt: TGTGCCAGCAGCCCAGAGACGGCCAGCTCTGGAAACACCATATATTTT
CDR3aa: CASSPETASSGNTIYF
v_gene: TRBV11-2
d_gene: -
abundance: -
j_gene: TRBJ1-3

CDR3nt: TGTGCCAGCTCAGGGGGTCTAGGCTACGAGCAGTACTTC
CDR3aa: CASSGGLGYEQYF
v_gene: TRBV18
d_gene: -
abundance: -
j_gene: TRBJ2-7

CDR3nt: TGTGCCAGCAGCCGACTAGCTCAAGAGACCCAGTACTTC
CDR3aa: CASSRLAQETQYF
v_gene: TRBV14
d_gene: TRBD2
abundance: -
j_gene: TRBJ2-5

CDR3nt: TGTGCCAGCAGTCCGATAAGCGGGACCCACAATGAGCAGTTCTTC
CDR3aa: CASSPISGTHNEQFF
v_gene: TRBV28
d_gene: TRBD2
abundance: -
j_gene: TRBJ2-1

CDR3nt: TGTGCCAGCAGAGAAGACAGGGCTGAAGCTTTCTTT
CDR3aa: CASREDRAEAFF
v_gene: TRBV2
d_gene: TRBD1
abundance: -
j_gene: TRBJ1-1

CDR3nt: TGTGCCAGTAGTATTGGGCCGTCGCCCTACAATGAGCAGTTCTTC
CDR3aa: CASSIGPSPYNEQFF
v_gene: TRBV19
d_gene: -
abundance: -
j_gene: TRBJ2-1

CDR3nt: TGTGCCAGCAGCCGCACGGGAGAGACCCAGTACTTC
CDR3aa: CASSRTGETQYF
v_gene: TRBV7-8
d_gene: -
abundance: -
j_gene: TRBJ2-5

CDR3nt: TGTGCCATCAGCGGGACAGGTGAATATGAAAAACTGTTTTTT
CDR3aa: CAISGTGEYEKLFF
v_gene: TRBV10-3
d_gene: TRBD1
abundance: -
j_gene: TRBJ1-4

CDR3nt: TGTGCCAGCAGTGACGTACAGGGGGCCAAGGGCCAAGAGACCCAGTACTTC
CDR3aa: CASSDVQGAKGQETQYF
v_gene: TRBV2
d_gene: TRBD1
abundance: -
j_gene: TRBJ2-5

CDR3nt: TGTGCCAGCAGAACCGGCGTCTACGAGCAGTACTTC
CDR3aa: CASRTGVYEQYF
v_gene: TRBV27
d_gene: -
abundance: -
j_gene: TRBJ2-7

CDR3nt: TGTGCCAGCTCGAGCGGGAGTGTTGGCCCCGGGGAGCTGTTTTTT
CDR3aa: CASSSGSVGPGELFF
v_gene: TRBV18
d_gene: TRBD2
abundance: -
j_gene: TRBJ2-2

CDR3nt: TGCGCCAGCAGCCCCAGATCAGATACGCAGTATTTT
CDR3aa: CASSPRSDTQYF
v_gene: TRBV10-1
d_gene: -
abundance: -
j_gene: TRBJ2-3

CDR3nt: TGTGCCAGCAGTTACCACGGACAGGGGTCCCTCACTGAAGCTTTCTTT
CDR3aa: CASSYHGQGSLTEAFF
v_gene: TRBV6-5
d_gene: TRBD1
abundance: -
j_gene: TRBJ1-1

CDR3nt: TGCGCCAGCAGCTTGGAAGAGGGTAAGAACAAGCAGTACTTC
CDR3aa: CASSLEEGKNKQYF
v_gene: TRBV5-1
d_gene: -
abundance: -
j_gene: TRBJ2-7

CDR3nt: TGCGCCAGCAGCTTGGGGGCTGCCCAGCATGAGCAGTTCTTC
CDR3aa: CASSLGAAQHEQFF
v_gene: TRBV5-1
d_gene: -
abundance: -
j_gene: TRBJ2-1

CDR3nt: TGTGCCAGCAGTCCTCTCCAGACAGGGGAGAGAGGGTATGGCTACACCTTC
CDR3aa: CASSPLQTGERGYGYTF
v_gene: TRBV27
d_gene: TRBD1
abundance: -
j_gene: TRBJ1-2

CDR3nt: TGTGCCAGCAGCTTGGTGGAGGCTAACTATGGCTACACCTTC
CDR3aa: CASSLVEANYGYTF
v_gene: TRBV5-5
d_gene: -
abundance: -
j_gene: TRBJ1-2

CDR3nt: TGTGCCAGCAGTGAACCCGACAGGTCATCCACTGAAGCTTTCTTT
CDR3aa: CASSEPDRSSTEAFF
v_gene: TRBV25-1
d_gene: -
abundance: -
j_gene: TRBJ1-1

CDR3nt: TGTGCCAGCGGACGGAGTAGGGAGACCCAGTACTTC
CDR3aa: CASGRSRETQYF
v_gene: TRBV6-5
d_gene: -
abundance: -
j_gene: TRBJ2-5

CDR3nt: TGTGCCAGCAGTTTATGGAAACAGGGGGAGAGTGAAAAACTGTTTTTT
CDR3aa: CASSLWKQGESEKLFF
v_gene: TRBV28
d_gene: TRBD1
abundance: -
j_gene: TRBJ1-4

CDR3nt: TGTGCCAGCAGCTTCGGGGGAGGAAACACCATATATTTT
CDR3aa: CASSFGGGNTIYF
v_gene: TRBV11-2
d_gene: -
abundance: -
j_gene: TRBJ1-3

CDR3nt: TGTGCCTGGGATACCTCTAGCGCAGGCACCGGGGAGCTGTTTTTT
CDR3aa: CAWDTSSAGTGELFF
v_gene: TRBV30
d_gene: -
abundance: -
j_gene: TRBJ2-2

CDR3nt: TGTGCCAGCAGTTTTGGGGGGGCGACTAATGAAAAACTGTTTTTT
CDR3aa: CASSFGGATNEKLFF
v_gene: TRBV28
d_gene: -
abundance: -
j_gene: TRBJ1-4

CDR3nt: TGTGCCAGCAGCCCCCCCGGGGTGGAGGCCAATGAGCAGTTCTTC
CDR3aa: CASSPPGVEANEQFF
v_gene: TRBV7-9
d_gene: -
abundance: -
j_gene: TRBJ2-1

CDR3nt: TGTGCCAGCAGTTTATGGGGAATAGATCAGCCCCAGCATTTT
CDR3aa: CASSLWGIDQPQHF
v_gene: TRBV28
d_gene: -
abundance: -
j_gene: TRBJ1-5

CDR3nt: TGTGCCAGCAGCCAAGAGGGGATAGCCTCCTACGAGCAGTACTTC
CDR3aa: CASSQEGIASYEQYF
v_gene: TRBV4-2
d_gene: -
abundance: -
j_gene: TRBJ2-7

CDR3nt: TGTGCCATCAGTGAGCCTACTTCGGGAGGGGCCTACGAGCAGTACTTC
CDR3aa: CAISEPTSGGAYEQYF
v_gene: TRBV10-3
d_gene: TRBD2
abundance: -
j_gene: TRBJ2-7

CDR3nt: TGTGCCAGCAGCCCTCTGGGGCTGGAAAATGAAAAACTGTTTTTT
CDR3aa: CASSPLGLENEKLFF
v_gene: TRBV7-9
d_gene: -
abundance: -
j_gene: TRBJ1-4

CDR3nt: TGTGCCAGCAGTTGGGGACAGGGCAGTTATGGCTACACCTTC
CDR3aa: CASSWGQGSYGYTF
v_gene: TRBV6-1
d_gene: TRBD1
abundance: -
j_gene: TRBJ1-2

CDR3nt: TGTGCCAGCAAAAACCCCGGGACAGGGACCTACGAGCAGTACTTC
CDR3aa: CASKNPGTGTYEQYF
v_gene: TRBV27
d_gene: TRBD1
abundance: -
j_gene: TRBJ2-7

CDR3nt: TGTGCCAGCAGCCAAGACCCGGGCAGGGGGCCTCGGGAGCAGTACTTC
CDR3aa: CASSQDPGRGPREQYF
v_gene: TRBV4-2
d_gene: TRBD1
abundance: -
j_gene: TRBJ2-7

CDR3nt: TGTGCCTGGAGTCCCCTAGCGGGAAACTACGAGCAGTACTTC
CDR3aa: CAWSPLAGNYEQYF
v_gene: TRBV30
d_gene: TRBD2
abundance: -
j_gene: TRBJ2-7